Presented here are 15 T cell receptor beta chains from one specimen sequenced in a study of blood T cell repertoires in COVID-19. Some clones are missing from TCRdb's copy, which holds only in-frame ones; the method was immunoSEQ multiplex PCR. The repertoire has 150,000 or so clones, more than 80% of them found once; the top ten carry 13%. Sequenced sample: peripheral blood. The receptors here all came from a man younger than 35 with COVID-19, enrolled during active disease.

The rearrangement uses TRBV19 and TRBJ1-1; a weak D match, TRBD1 (6 bases). The germline CDR1 and CDR2 sequences are LNHDA and SQIVND (reference sequence). The CDR3 is 14 amino acids. V was cut by 3 bases and J by 3 bases, with 11 bases left in between. The CDR3 is CASSMGALDTEAFF. CDR3 in DNA: TGTGCCAGTAGTATGGGGGCGTTGGACACTGAAGCTTTCTTT.

CDR3 DNA sequence: TGCGCCAGCAGCGGGGGACTAGCGGGAGGCCATCCAGGGGATGAGCAGTTCTTC. Its protein product is CASSGGLAGGHPGDEQFF. The genes are TRBV4-3 and TRBJ2-1; 15 bases fit TRBD2. The CDR3 has 18 residues. Germline CDR1 and CDR2: LGHNA and YSLEER. Trimming cost V 5 bases and J 8 bases; bases outside gene matches: 13.

About this clone itself: This specimen includes other DNA sequences encoding the same CDR3. The V and J genes are TRBV28 and TRBJ1-1, with a tentative D call TRBD1 (5 bases). In germline, CDR1 is MDHEN, CDR2 SYDVKM. The ends were cut back, 3 bases at V and 1 base at J, with 6 bases in the middle. The CDR3 has 13 residues. CDR3 region: CASSFRGNTEAFF. CDR3 DNA: TGTGCCAGCAGTTTTAGGGGGAACACTGAAGCTTTCTTT.

The J gene is TRBJ2-7, the V gene TRBV29-1, with 7 positions matching TRBD1. V was pared by 6 bases and J by 5 bases, with 10 bases of the junction left unmatched. CDR3 size: 13 residues. CDR1 SQVTM and CDR2 ANQGSEA come from the germline V gene. The CDR3 sequence: CSVGQVLGDEQYF. In nucleotides, the CDR3 is TGCAGCGTCGGACAGGTACTAGGGGACGAGCAGTACTTC.

V usage is TRBV2 and J usage is TRBJ2-7, with D unresolved. The CDR3 extends over 14 amino acids. Germline CDR1 is SNHLY and CDR2 is FYNNEI. Trimming stripped 2 bases from V and 5 bases from J, with 13 bases between. CDR3 nucleotides: TGTGCCAGCAGTGAACGACCACTAAGCCACGAGCAGTACTTC. This codes for CASSERPLSHEQYF.

The chain carries TRBV28 and TRBJ1-6; 7 positions agree with TRBD1. Per the germline V gene, CDR1 is MDHEN and CDR2 is SYDVKM. Trimming cost V 1 base and J 14 bases; bases outside gene matches: 8. The CDR3 extends over 14 amino acids. The CDR3 DNA sequence: TGTGCCAGCAGTTTATTCCAATCAGGGGGGTCCCTCCACTTT. Its protein is CASSLFQSGGSLHF.

This sequence joins TRBV9 and TRBJ2-3, with D unresolved. The CDR3 runs to 14 residues. CDR1 SGDLS and CDR2 YYNGEE come from the germline V gene. Trimming removed 4 bases at V and 4 bases at J, with 13 bases between. As DNA, the CDR3 is TGTGCCAGCAGCCCAGACTTGGTGGCAGATACGCAGTATTTT. Its protein is CASSPDLVADTQYF.

This chain links TRBV6-6 with TRBJ1-1; no definite D call. Germline V lookup: CDR1 MNHNY, CDR2 SVGAGI (reference sequence). Trimming shortened V by 0 bases and J by 1 base, and 9 bases separated the two germline ends. This CDR3 comprises 15 residues. The DNA of the CDR3 is TGTGCCAGCAGTTACTCAAGAGGCCGGAACACTGAAGCTTTCTTT. Amino acids: CASSYSRGRNTEAFF.

This clone was counted once. This sequence joins TRBV19 and TRBJ1-1; maybe TRBD1 (5 bases). The CDR3 is 13 amino acids. The V end was cut by 3 bases, the J end by 7 bases, with 12 bases between. The germline V gene has CDR1 LNHDA and CDR2 SQIVND (reference sequence). Here the CDR3 reads CASSIISDSEAFF. CDR3 DNA: TGTGCCAGTAGTATCATCTCCGACAGTGAAGCTTTCTTT.

This clone has only one observation. V usage is TRBV14 and J usage is TRBJ2-5; D may be TRBD2 (6 bases). V lost 4 bases, J lost 4 bases, and 16 bases lay in between. Germline V gene lookup returns CDR1 SGHDN and CDR2 FVKESK. The CDR3 totals 15 residues. This CDR3 is CASSPGGSGRETQYF. The CDR3 DNA follows: TGTGCCAGCAGCCCCGGAGGGTCGGGCCGAGAGACCCAGTACTTC.

The chain uses TRBV3-1 (or the pseudogene TRBV3-2) and TRBJ1-2, with D hard to call. V shed 1 base and J shed 8 bases, with 11 bases lying between them. The CDR3 runs to 13 residues. CDR1 LGHDT and CDR2 YNNKEL come from the germline V gene (reference sequence). The CDR3 loop is CASSQVAGYGYTF. For the CDR3, the DNA is TGTGCCAGCAGCCAAGTAGCGGGTTACGGCTACACCTTC.

The rearrangement joins TRBV13 to TRBJ2-7, with D perhaps TRBD2 (6 bases). Trimming cost V 4 bases and J 4 bases, with 20 bases left between them. This CDR3 is 16 amino acids long. CDR1 PRHDT and CDR2 FYEKMQ come from the germline V gene (reference sequence). CDR3 sequence reads: CASSSRGAAAGYEQYF. The CDR3, as DNA: TGTGCCAGCAGCTCCCGCGGGGCCGCGGCGGGGTACGAGCAGTACTTC.

The chain has TRBV5-1 and TRBJ2-2; the match to TRBD1 covers 8 bases. The germline CDR1 and CDR2 sequences are SGHRS and YFSETQ. V lost 0 bases and J lost 5; bases outside the gene matches: 0. The CDR3 totals 14 residues. The DNA for the CDR3 is TGCGCCAGCAGCTTGGGACAGGGGACCGGGGAGCTGTTTTTT. This codes for CASSLGQGTGELFF.

The chain carries TRBV6-5 and TRBJ2-7, with 12 bases fitting TRBD1. The V segment lost 7 bases and the J segment 4 bases; nucleotides outside the gene matches: 8. The CDR3 contains 15 residues. Germline V gene data show CDR1 as MNHEY and CDR2 as SVGAGI. The CDR3 reads CASNLGQGARYEQYF. In DNA, the CDR3 is TGTGCCAGCAACCTGGGACAGGGGGCGCGTTACGAGCAGTACTTC.

This chain joins TRBV28 and TRBJ1-2, with 7 bases identical to TRBD1. V lost 6 bases and J lost 3; bases outside the gene matches: 4. There are 13 residues in the CDR3. Per germline, CDR1 MDHEN and CDR2 SYDVKM. CDR3 in DNA: TGTGCCAGCAGCCGGGACAGATACTATGGCTACACCTTC. Its protein is CASSRDRYYGYTF.